This T cell receptor beta chain was sequenced in a study of T-cell reconstitution after alpha-beta-depleted transplantation in children. The study's findings and limits: T-cell counts and diversity were attributed mostly to newly produced T cells one year after transplant. Roughly two months post-transplant, alpha-beta T cells reportedly originated from several hundred graft clones that had expanded.

From germline, CDR1 is SQVTM and CDR2 ANQGSEA. The germline V and J ends were trimmed by 7 bases and 4 bases, with 12 bases remaining between them. CDR3 size: 12 residues. A TCRbeta library incorporating unique molecular identifiers was prepared. TCRdb re-called the PCR reads with MiXCR, one entry per CDR3 protein. The top ten clones hold about 0.77% of a sample with approximately 630,000 distinct CDR3 sequences, around 13% of them seen once. This clonotype was seen at least ten times. The antigen remains unidentified. This material consisted of PBMCs, taken before TCRalphabeta/CD19-depleted stem cell transplant. The clonotype comes from a girl between 2 and 10 years old with congenital amegakaryocytic thrombocytopenia, due to receive a stem cell transplant. The chain is built from TRBV29-1 and TRBJ2-3; D call uncertain. The CDR3 is CSARPAPDTQYF. CDR3 in DNA: TGCAGCGCTCGGCCTGCACCAGATACGCAGTATTTT.